The next 26 T cell receptor beta chains were all read from a single sample in a study of beta chain features in type 1 diabetes. Isolated RNA was reverse transcribed in full, so expressed TCRB transcripts were sequenced. Using immunoSEQ multiplex PCR, the repertoire was profiled, and TCRdb retains in-frame clones only, with some absent. The sample holds roughly 140,000 clones, approximately 8.1% seen once. Sequenced: central memory CD4+ T cells from blood. Receptor source: a man aged 18 to 29 in good health.

This clone occurred a few times. This rearrangement joins TRBV7-2 to TRBJ2-1, with 10 bases identical to TRBD1. V was clipped by 5 bases and J by 10 bases; unmatched bases: 5. The CDR3 runs to 13 residues. CDR1 is SGHTA and CDR2 is FQGNSA in the germline V gene. The CDR3 nucleotides read TGTGCCAGCAGCCAAGGGACAGGGGCCGAGCAGTTCTTC. Its protein product is CASSQGTGAEQFF.

This clone was counted many times. The rearrangement links TRBV29-1 to TRBJ2-5; tentative D call: TRBD2 (6 bases). The CDR3 has 12 amino acids. Germline values: CDR1 SQVTM, CDR2 ANQGSEA. Trimming left V 5 bases short and J 5 bases short, with 12 bases between. Written as DNA, the CDR3 is TGCAGCGTTTCTTCGGGGGTTGAGACCCAGTACTTC. It codes for CSVSSGVETQYF.

This clone was observed at least ten times. The CDR3 loop reads CASSERLARQPQHF. The DNA of the CDR3 is TGTGCCAGCAGTGAACGACTAGCCAGGCAGCCCCAGCATTTT. The rearrangement uses TRBV2 and TRBJ1-5; D gene ambiguous. Deletions cut 2 bases from V and 7 bases from J, with 12 bases between. Germline V CDR1 and CDR2: SNHLY, FYNNEI. The CDR3 is 14 amino acids. Variable domain in full (rest from reference TRBV2 and TRBJ1-5): EPEVTQTPSHQVTQMGQEVILRCVPISNHLYFYWYRQILGQKVEFLVSFYNNEISEKSEIFDDQFSVERPDGSNFTLKIRSTKLEDSAMYFCASSERLARQPQHFGDGTRLSIL.

This clone has a handful of counts. The chain couples TRBV5-4 to TRBJ1-2; D may be TRBD1 (6 bases). Trimming removed 0 bases at V and 4 bases at J, with 13 bases between. The CDR3 length is 15 residues. CDR1 is SGHNT and CDR2 is YYREEE in the germline V gene (reference sequence). CDR3 loop: CASSLGRGGAYGYTF. The CDR3 DNA follows: TGTGCCAGCAGCTTGGGCCGTGGGGGGGCCTATGGCTACACCTTC.

The chain carries TRBV25-1 and TRBJ1-2; 10 positions match TRBD1. The CDR3 consists of 15 residues. The J segment lost 6 bases and the V segment lost 8 bases, leaving 12 bases of the junction unmatched. CDR1 is MGHDK, CDR2 SYGVNS, per germline. CDR3 in DNA: TGTGCCAGCTCCCGAACCCTCGGACAGGGGGATGGCTACACCTTC. It yields the protein CASSRTLGQGDGYTF.

The genes are TRBV28 and TRBJ2-7; D possibly corresponds to TRBD2 (5 bases). V shed 5 bases and J shed 9 bases, with 14 bases lying between them. The CDR3 contains 12 residues. Germline CDR1 MDHEN, CDR2 SYDVKM. As DNA, the CDR3 is TGTGCCAGCAGTGAGAGGCTTGAGGGGCAGTACTTC. Amino acid sequence: CASSERLEGQYF. Complete variable domain (other parts from reference TRBV28 and TRBJ2-7): DVKVTQSSRYLVKRTGEKVFLECVQDMDHENMFWYRQDPGLGLRLIYFSYDVKMKEKGDIPEGYSVSREKKERFSLILESASTNQTSMYLCASSERLEGQYFGPGTRLTVT.

A few counts support this clone. The V and J genes are TRBV7-2 and TRBJ1-2, with D unclear. Trimming cost V 5 bases and J 5 bases, with 15 bases left between them. The CDR3 loop spans 14 amino acids. The germline V gene has CDR1 SGHTA and CDR2 FQGNSA. This chain's CDR3 is CASSPRPGEYGYTF. CDR3 nucleotide sequence: TGTGCCAGCAGCCCTAGACCTGGGGAGTATGGCTACACCTTC.

This clone appeared a few times. The CDR3 loop is CASTQEGYEQYF. In DNA form, the CDR3 reads TGTGCCAGCACCCAGGAGGGATACGAGCAGTACTTC. The chain employs TRBV2 and TRBJ2-7; D may be TRBD2 (6 bases). Trimming shortened V by 7 bases and J by 4 bases, and 11 bases separated the two germline ends. CDR1 is SNHLY, CDR2 FYNNEI, per germline. CDR3 length: 12 amino acids.

This clone turned up a few times. The rearrangement uses TRBV2 and TRBJ1-2, with 9 positions matching TRBD1. The length of the CDR3 is 14 residues. Unmatched junction bases numbered 6, after V lost 6 bases and J lost 4 bases. The germline V gene has CDR1 SNHLY and CDR2 FYNNEI. For the CDR3, the DNA is TGTGCCAGCAGGGGACAGGGAGTTCTCTATGGCTACACCTTC. Translating gives CASRGQGVLYGYTF.

The rearrangement uses TRBV4-3 and TRBJ1-2, with TRBD1 identical over 9 bases. From germline, CDR1 is LGHNA and CDR2 YSLEER. CDR3 length equals 15 residues. The V gene end was trimmed by 3 bases and the J gene end by 7 bases; junction bases not matched to a gene: 9. The CDR3 bases are TGCGCCAGCAGCCAGCGGACAGGGGTGAAGAGTGGCTACACCTTC. Its translation: CASSQRTGVKSGYTF.

This clone has ten or more counts. The chain joins TRBV29-1 to TRBJ2-7; the D is unclear. Looked up from germline, CDR1 is SQVTM and CDR2 is ANQGSEA. The CDR3 extends over 12 amino acids. Trimming took off 6 bases at V and 0 bases at J, with 9 bases between the two ends. CDR3 protein: CSVLGSSYEQYF. CDR3 coding DNA: TGCAGCGTGCTGGGCAGCTCCTACGAGCAGTACTTC.

V is TRBV27 and J is TRBJ1-5, with TRBD1 matching over 9 bases. CDR1 is MNHEY, CDR2 SMNVEV, per germline (reference sequence). The CDR3 is made up of 15 amino acids. V lost 6 bases to trimming and J lost 2 bases; unmatched junction nucleotides: 5. The CDR3 DNA reads as TGTGCCAGCAGGAAACAGGGGGCGGGCAATCAGCCCCAGCATTTT. It is translated as CASRKQGAGNQPQHF.

V usage is TRBV6-5 and J usage is TRBJ2-5; possibly TRBD1 for D (5 bases). With 0 bases removed from V and 2 bases from J, the gap between germline ends came to 13 bases. This CDR3 comprises 16 residues. Germline V CDR1 and CDR2: MNHEY, SVGAGI. CDR3 sequence (DNA): TGTGCCAGCAGTTACTCGGGCAGGGCCAGGCAAGAGACCCAGTACTTC. It is translated as CASSYSGRARQETQYF.

V gene TRBV5-1 combines with J gene TRBJ2-6; 9 bases match TRBD1. The CDR3 is 17 amino acids. Germline assignment: CDR1 SGHRS and CDR2 YFSETQ. After removal of 4 bases from V and 1 base from J, the junction contained 6 bases not matched to a gene. CDR3 coding DNA: TGCGCCAGCAGCACCACAGGGGGCAGATCTGGGGCCAACGTCCTGACTTTC. It specifies CASSTTGGRSGANVLTF.

This clone has only a few counts. The chain employs TRBV28 and TRBJ1-6, with 7 bases lining up with TRBD1. This CDR3 spans 15 amino acids. The trim removed 6 bases at V and 9 bases at J, leaving 11 bases unmatched. Germline assignment: CDR1 MDHEN and CDR2 SYDVKM. The CDR3 spells CASSSIQGGRSPLHF. The DNA for the CDR3 is TGTGCCAGCAGCTCAATCCAGGGGGGACGTTCACCCCTCCACTTT.

To note about this clone: Because the CDR3 is missing its conserved closing phenylalanine or tryptophan, this is likely a read error. V gene TRBV7-2 combines with J gene TRBJ1-1, with D tentatively TRBD1 (6 bases). The CDR3 consists of 12 residues. The V gene's germline CDR1 is SGHTA and CDR2 FQGNSA. With 3 bases removed from V and 11 bases from J, the gap between germline ends came to 13 bases. The CDR3 reads CASSFPGHTAFL. CDR3 bases: TGTGCCAGCAGCTTCCCGGGACATACGGCTTTCCTT.

The chain uses TRBV9 and TRBJ2-7, with 8 bases matching TRBD1. The CDR3 consists of 15 residues. The germline gives CDR1 SGDLS, CDR2 YYNGEE. After removal of 0 bases from V and 2 bases from J, the junction contained 4 bases not matched to a gene. CDR3 bases: TGTGCCAGCAGCGTAGGGACAGGGTATCCCTACGAGCAGTACTTC. Its protein is CASSVGTGYPYEQYF.

This chain connects TRBV18 to TRBJ2-7, with TRBD1 identical over 9 bases. Losses at the gene ends were 2 bases for V and 2 bases for J; bases not matched to a gene: 4. From germline, CDR1 is KGHSH and CDR2 LQKENI. The CDR3 is 15 amino acids. The CDR3 bases are TGTGCCAGCTCACCAGACAGGGGGGTGACCTACGAGCAGTACTTC. Translation gives CASSPDRGVTYEQYF.

The rearrangement uses TRBV18 and TRBJ2-7, with 7 bases fitting TRBD1. The ends lost 3 bases at V and 3 bases at J; junction bases unmatched: 5. The CDR3 totals 14 residues. Looked up from germline, CDR1 is KGHSH and CDR2 is LQKENI. Here the CDR3 DNA reads TGTGCCAGCTCACCGGGGACAGTATTCTACGAGCAGTACTTC. Its protein product is CASSPGTVFYEQYF.

This clone was observed a handful of times. J is TRBJ2-1 and V is TRBV19, with 11 bases fitting TRBD2. V was clipped by 5 bases and J by 1 base; unmatched bases: 4. Germline CDR1 and CDR2: LNHDA and SQIVND (reference sequence). There are 16 residues in the CDR3. CDR3 nucleotide sequence: TGTGCCAGTAGTCGCTCTAGCGGGGGGTCCTACAATGAGCAGTTCTTC. Protein: CASSRSSGGSYNEQFF.

V gene TRBV27 combines with J gene TRBJ2-4, with D unresolved. The V end lost 5 bases, the J end lost 0 bases, and 11 bases lay between the germline ends. Germline CDR1 reads MNHEY; CDR2 reads SMNVEV (reference sequence). This CDR3 has 15 residues. This CDR3 is CASSPDWLAKNIQYF. The CDR3 region has the DNA TGTGCCAGCAGTCCAGACTGGTTAGCCAAAAACATTCAGTACTTC.

The rearrangement joins TRBV28 to TRBJ1-2, with D tentatively TRBD1 (6 bases). CDR1 is MDHEN and CDR2 is SYDVKM in the germline V gene. The CDR3 has 14 amino acids. Trimming pared 6 bases from V and 8 bases from J, leaving 19 bases between. CDR3 sequence (DNA): TGTGCCAGCAGCCCTCCTTCAGGGGTAGGAGGCTACACCTTC. This sequence encodes CASSPPSGVGGYTF.

This clone was detected only a few times. The chain combines TRBV5-6 with TRBJ2-7; D remains unclear. The CDR3 extends over 11 amino acids. Germline V CDR1 and CDR2: SGHDT, YYEEEE. Trimming left V 2 bases short and J 5 bases short, with 5 bases between. CDR3 in amino acids: CASSFTDEQYF. The CDR3 nucleotides are TGTGCCAGCAGCTTTACGGACGAGCAGTACTTC.

This clone has only a few counts. The chain couples TRBV15 to TRBJ1-1, with D possibly being TRBD1 (5 bases). V was pared by 4 bases and J by 3 bases, with 15 bases between. The CDR3 loop spans 15 amino acids. Germline assignment: CDR1 LNHNV and CDR2 YYDKDF (reference sequence). CDR3 DNA sequence: TGTGCCACCAGCAAGCCCAGGGCCGACCACACTGAAGCTTTCTTT. It codes for CATSKPRADHTEAFF.

The V and J genes are TRBV14 and TRBJ2-7; D might be TRBD1 (6 bases). CDR3 length equals 14 residues. V was cut by 6 bases and J by 6 bases, with 18 bases left in between. The V gene's germline CDR1 is SGHDN and CDR2 FVKESK. The CDR3 DNA sequence: TGTGCCAGCAGTAGGGGGTCTGTGAGATCCGAGCAGTACTTC. Translation: CASSRGSVRSEQYF.

In its sample, this clone was seen a few times. The V and J genes are TRBV7-2 and TRBJ2-7, with D perhaps matching TRBD1 (6 bases). This CDR3 has 16 residues. The V end lost 2 bases, the J end lost 2 bases, and 16 bases lay between the germline ends. Germline V gene lookup returns CDR1 SGHTA and CDR2 FQGNSA. CDR3 region: CASSLNPPGQTYEQYF. Here the CDR3 DNA reads TGTGCCAGCAGCTTAAACCCTCCGGGACAAACCTACGAGCAGTACTTC.